This TCR beta chain emerged from a study of blood T cell repertoires in COVID-19 (dated by TCRdb to 2020 to 2021). In terms of the full investigation: The collaborator samples originated in the United States, Italy and Spain and spanned the acute and convalescent phases of COVID-19. The material from the prospective study consisted of cDNA or gDNA derived from T cells, B-cell-depleted T cells, or PBMCs. Subjects who had been exposed to COVID-19, were actively infected with it, or had recovered from it provided the deeply sampled blood TCRbeta repertoires that made up the dataset. The repertoires were made available in a free public database intended to serve as a resource for research on the immune response to SARS-CoV-2. The samples were drawn from the first 160 participants of the ongoing ImmuneRACE study and from 1,254 subjects provided by 6 global collaborators. Nearly every sample came with metadata listing a de-identified subject ID, COVID-19 status, age in years and sex. Where available, HLA class I and class II types were taken from metadata supplied by the sample provider and were not determined by assay-based typing.

TCRbeta CDR3 regions were amplified from genomic DNA by means of the immunoSEQ Assay, a bias-controlled multiplex PCR. As for the original processing: Within the assay, amplification of reference gene primers was used to estimate how many nucleated cells each sample contained. To quantify the absolute abundance of each unique TCRbeta CDR3 rearrangement, sequence reads were collapsed and filtered. For each sample, productive Simpson clonality was calculated as the square root of Simpson's diversity index across productive rearrangements. TCRdb retrieved this table from immuneACCESS and kept in-frame rearrangements only. Not all clones are present; in checked studies, unresolved V genes account for under half, and no reason is known for the remainder. The V and J calls and clone size come from that table; D and trimming were worked out from the DNA. This sample has under 300,000 clones in its table, and 82% of those were observed once. Jointly, the top ten make up roughly 4.9% of the sample.

What the research found in general, with its limitations: How much clinical and demographic metadata was included differed by source and by participant, and the metadata was provided uncurated.

Comments on this clone: Its target antigen remains unknown. The sample holds no much larger clone one base away, and base qualities are not on file.

Collaborating institutions collected whole blood in K2EDTA tubes following their own protocols. For TCRbeta analysis, collaborators shipped samples in one of three forms: frozen whole blood, isolated PBMCs, or DNA extracted from either of those sample types. CDR1 SEHNR and CDR2 FQNEAQ were looked up in the germline V gene (reference sequence). Inclusive of the bounding cysteine and phenylalanine, the CDR3 is 15 residues long. The DNA shown is the 45-base CDR3, in frame from base 1. At the junction V is shortened by 5 bases and J by 0 bases; bases outside the gene matches: 6. The clonotype originates from a woman older than 75 with active or convalescent COVID-19. The rearranged segments are TRBV7-9 and TRBJ1-2; the central 7 bases match TRBD1. Sequencing input: peripheral blood. The DNA sequence reads TGTGCCAGCAGCCTGTGGGACAGTTCTAACTATGGCTACACCTTC. The resulting protein is CASSLWDSSNYGYTF.